Included here is one T cell receptor (beta chain) sequence, with context. Its target is not known. This record comes from a study of T cell responses to AZD1222 COVID-19 vaccine. Findings and limits, study-wide: Possibly, clonal diversity was underestimated; donors were largely white British and included more females.

The V end lost 0 bases, the J end lost 2 bases, and 4 bases lay between the germline ends. Germline CDR1 is SGHDN and CDR2 is FVKESK. The CDR3 contains 13 residues. TCRdb keeps only in-frame clones here, not all; method: immunoSEQ multiplex PCR. Of more than 130,000 clones in the sample, just over 90% were seen once. The clonotype comes from an adult in good health. Sample: peripheral blood, taken on day 0 of AZD1222 vaccination. V gene TRBV14 combines with J gene TRBJ1-2; no clear D gene. CDR3 in DNA: TGTGCCAGCAGCCAAGACACGAACTATGGCTACACCTTC. Residues: CASSQDTNYGYTF.